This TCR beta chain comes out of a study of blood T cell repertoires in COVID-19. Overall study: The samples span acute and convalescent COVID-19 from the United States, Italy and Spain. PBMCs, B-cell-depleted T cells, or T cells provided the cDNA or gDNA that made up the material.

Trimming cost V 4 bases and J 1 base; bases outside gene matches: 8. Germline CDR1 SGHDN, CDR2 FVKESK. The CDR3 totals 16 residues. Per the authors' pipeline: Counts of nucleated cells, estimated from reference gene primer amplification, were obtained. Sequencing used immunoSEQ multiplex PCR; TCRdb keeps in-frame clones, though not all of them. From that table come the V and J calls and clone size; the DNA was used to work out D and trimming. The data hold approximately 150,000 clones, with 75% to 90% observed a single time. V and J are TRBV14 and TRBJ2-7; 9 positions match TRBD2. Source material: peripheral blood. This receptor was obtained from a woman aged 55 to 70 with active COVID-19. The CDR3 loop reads CASSRRGAGGSYEQYF. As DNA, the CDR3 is TGTGCCAGCAGCCGTCGCGGGGCGGGAGGGTCCTACGAGCAGTACTTC.